These T cell receptor beta chains were read from a single sample in a study of blood T cell repertoires in COVID-19. Method: immunoSEQ multiplex PCR; TCRdb's copy keeps in-frame clones and lacks some. The sample carries over 130,000 clones, roughly 88% recorded once. The sequenced material came from peripheral blood. The receptors originated from a human donor in a cohort sampled during active COVID-19. The CDR3 runs from the conserved cysteine through the conserved F or W. The D gene is left open where the match is weak. A row's size may be missing; if present it is once, few, many or a size class.

CDR3	DNA	D	V	J	size
CASSSGGSYNEQFF	TGTGCCAGCAGCAGCGGGGGCTCCTACAATGAGCAGTTCTTC	TRBD2	TRBV6-5	TRBJ2-1	NA
CASSLVDSSNTEAFF	TGTGCCAGCAGCTTAGTGGACAGTTCGAACACTGAAGCTTTCTTT	NA	TRBV7-6	TRBJ1-1	once
CASSQAGLKNTEAFF	TGCGCCAGCAGCCAAGCCGGTCTAAAGAACACTGAAGCTTTCTTT	NA	TRBV4-3	TRBJ1-1	few
CASSSPFPRTGEGDTQYF	TGTGCCAGCAGCTCTCCCTTTCCAAGGACAGGGGAAGGGGATACGCAGTATTTT	TRBD1	TRBV5-8	TRBJ2-3	NA
CASSQVPAGGGADTQYF	TGCGCCAGCAGCCAAGTCCCAGCGGGGGGCGGGGCAGATACGCAGTATTTT	TRBD2	TRBV4-1	TRBJ2-3	NA
CASSVGQIQETQYF	TGTGCCAGCAGCGTAGGGCAAATCCAAGAGACCCAGTACTTC	NA	TRBV9	TRBJ2-5	once
CASSSGQGTDTQYF	TGTGCCAGCAGCTCGGGACAGGGGACAGATACGCAGTATTTT	TRBD1	TRBV11-3	TRBJ2-3	NA
CASSYRDLPNEKLFF	TGTGCCAGTAGTTACAGGGATTTACCTAATGAAAAACTGTTTTTT	NA	TRBV19	TRBJ1-4	NA
CASSQTLAGGLETQYF	TGTGCCAGCAGCCAAACCCTAGCGGGGGGGCTAGAGACCCAGTACTTC	TRBD2	TRBV3-1/TRBV3-2	TRBJ2-5	once
CASSQDLGGGYGYTF	TGCGCCAGCAGCCAAGATCTGGGGGGGGGCTATGGCTACACCTTC	NA	TRBV4-1	TRBJ1-2	NA
CASSALSGGTGGTQYF	TGTGCCAGCAGCGCCCTTAGCGGGGGCACTGGGGGGACCCAGTACTTC	TRBD2	TRBV11-2	TRBJ2-5	NA
CASSPGQYNEQFF	TGTGCCAGCAGCCCGGGACAGTACAATGAGCAGTTCTTC	TRBD1	TRBV7-8	TRBJ2-1	NA
CASGRTSGVLAGELFF	TGTGCTAGTGGTCGGACTAGCGGGGTTCTTGCCGGGGAGCTGTTTTTT	TRBD2	TRBV12-5	TRBJ2-2	NA
CASSIKGIEAFF	TGTGCCAGTAGTATTAAGGGGATAGAAGCTTTCTTT	NA	TRBV19	TRBJ1-1	NA
CASSEPLGTGSSGNTIYF	TGTGCCAGCAGCGAGCCCCTTGGGACAGGATCCTCTGGAAACACCATATATTTT	TRBD1	TRBV9	TRBJ1-3	NA
CASSLRDRGRGEQFF	TGTGCCAGCAGCCTCCGGGACAGGGGGCGCGGGGAGCAGTTCTTC	TRBD1	TRBV27	TRBJ2-1	NA
CASSLQRDNEQFF	TGCGCCAGCAGCTTGCAGCGGGACAATGAGCAGTTCTTC	NA	TRBV5-1	TRBJ2-1	NA
CASSLSDPLGLDQYEQYF	TGTGCCAGCAGCTTGAGCGACCCCCTCGGACTAGATCAATACGAGCAGTACTTC	TRBD2	TRBV5-8	TRBJ2-7	once
CASSPHQRAQYF	TGTGCCAGCAGCCCACACCAGAGGGCGCAGTACTTC	NA	TRBV3-1/TRBV3-2	TRBJ2-7	few
CASSPSGQGNIGELFF	TGTGCCAGCTCACCATCCGGACAGGGTAATATCGGGGAGCTGTTTTTT	TRBD1	TRBV18	TRBJ2-2	NA
CASSDTFYGYTF	TGTGCCAGTTCCGACACCTTCTATGGCTACACCTTC	NA	TRBV9	TRBJ1-2	NA